This T cell receptor (beta chain) came from a study of STAT5B mutations in CD4+ large granular lymphocyte leukemia. Germline CDR1 and CDR2: SGHRS and YFSETQ. V lost 4 bases and J lost 2, with 9 bases in between. The CDR3 loop spans 14 amino acids. The method was immunoSEQ multiplex PCR; TCRdb's version includes in-frame clones alone and lacks a portion of them. The sample lists about 35,000 clones, roughly two thirds seen once, with 1.5% to 2% in the top ten. The sample consisted of CD4+ T cells from blood buffy coats. The chain couples TRBV5-1 to TRBJ2-2, with D hard to call. This TCR was recovered from a human donor in good health. This chain's CDR3 is CASSNRLNTGELFF. The CDR3 DNA reads TGCGCCAGCAGCAACAGACTCAACACCGGGGAGCTGTTTTTT.